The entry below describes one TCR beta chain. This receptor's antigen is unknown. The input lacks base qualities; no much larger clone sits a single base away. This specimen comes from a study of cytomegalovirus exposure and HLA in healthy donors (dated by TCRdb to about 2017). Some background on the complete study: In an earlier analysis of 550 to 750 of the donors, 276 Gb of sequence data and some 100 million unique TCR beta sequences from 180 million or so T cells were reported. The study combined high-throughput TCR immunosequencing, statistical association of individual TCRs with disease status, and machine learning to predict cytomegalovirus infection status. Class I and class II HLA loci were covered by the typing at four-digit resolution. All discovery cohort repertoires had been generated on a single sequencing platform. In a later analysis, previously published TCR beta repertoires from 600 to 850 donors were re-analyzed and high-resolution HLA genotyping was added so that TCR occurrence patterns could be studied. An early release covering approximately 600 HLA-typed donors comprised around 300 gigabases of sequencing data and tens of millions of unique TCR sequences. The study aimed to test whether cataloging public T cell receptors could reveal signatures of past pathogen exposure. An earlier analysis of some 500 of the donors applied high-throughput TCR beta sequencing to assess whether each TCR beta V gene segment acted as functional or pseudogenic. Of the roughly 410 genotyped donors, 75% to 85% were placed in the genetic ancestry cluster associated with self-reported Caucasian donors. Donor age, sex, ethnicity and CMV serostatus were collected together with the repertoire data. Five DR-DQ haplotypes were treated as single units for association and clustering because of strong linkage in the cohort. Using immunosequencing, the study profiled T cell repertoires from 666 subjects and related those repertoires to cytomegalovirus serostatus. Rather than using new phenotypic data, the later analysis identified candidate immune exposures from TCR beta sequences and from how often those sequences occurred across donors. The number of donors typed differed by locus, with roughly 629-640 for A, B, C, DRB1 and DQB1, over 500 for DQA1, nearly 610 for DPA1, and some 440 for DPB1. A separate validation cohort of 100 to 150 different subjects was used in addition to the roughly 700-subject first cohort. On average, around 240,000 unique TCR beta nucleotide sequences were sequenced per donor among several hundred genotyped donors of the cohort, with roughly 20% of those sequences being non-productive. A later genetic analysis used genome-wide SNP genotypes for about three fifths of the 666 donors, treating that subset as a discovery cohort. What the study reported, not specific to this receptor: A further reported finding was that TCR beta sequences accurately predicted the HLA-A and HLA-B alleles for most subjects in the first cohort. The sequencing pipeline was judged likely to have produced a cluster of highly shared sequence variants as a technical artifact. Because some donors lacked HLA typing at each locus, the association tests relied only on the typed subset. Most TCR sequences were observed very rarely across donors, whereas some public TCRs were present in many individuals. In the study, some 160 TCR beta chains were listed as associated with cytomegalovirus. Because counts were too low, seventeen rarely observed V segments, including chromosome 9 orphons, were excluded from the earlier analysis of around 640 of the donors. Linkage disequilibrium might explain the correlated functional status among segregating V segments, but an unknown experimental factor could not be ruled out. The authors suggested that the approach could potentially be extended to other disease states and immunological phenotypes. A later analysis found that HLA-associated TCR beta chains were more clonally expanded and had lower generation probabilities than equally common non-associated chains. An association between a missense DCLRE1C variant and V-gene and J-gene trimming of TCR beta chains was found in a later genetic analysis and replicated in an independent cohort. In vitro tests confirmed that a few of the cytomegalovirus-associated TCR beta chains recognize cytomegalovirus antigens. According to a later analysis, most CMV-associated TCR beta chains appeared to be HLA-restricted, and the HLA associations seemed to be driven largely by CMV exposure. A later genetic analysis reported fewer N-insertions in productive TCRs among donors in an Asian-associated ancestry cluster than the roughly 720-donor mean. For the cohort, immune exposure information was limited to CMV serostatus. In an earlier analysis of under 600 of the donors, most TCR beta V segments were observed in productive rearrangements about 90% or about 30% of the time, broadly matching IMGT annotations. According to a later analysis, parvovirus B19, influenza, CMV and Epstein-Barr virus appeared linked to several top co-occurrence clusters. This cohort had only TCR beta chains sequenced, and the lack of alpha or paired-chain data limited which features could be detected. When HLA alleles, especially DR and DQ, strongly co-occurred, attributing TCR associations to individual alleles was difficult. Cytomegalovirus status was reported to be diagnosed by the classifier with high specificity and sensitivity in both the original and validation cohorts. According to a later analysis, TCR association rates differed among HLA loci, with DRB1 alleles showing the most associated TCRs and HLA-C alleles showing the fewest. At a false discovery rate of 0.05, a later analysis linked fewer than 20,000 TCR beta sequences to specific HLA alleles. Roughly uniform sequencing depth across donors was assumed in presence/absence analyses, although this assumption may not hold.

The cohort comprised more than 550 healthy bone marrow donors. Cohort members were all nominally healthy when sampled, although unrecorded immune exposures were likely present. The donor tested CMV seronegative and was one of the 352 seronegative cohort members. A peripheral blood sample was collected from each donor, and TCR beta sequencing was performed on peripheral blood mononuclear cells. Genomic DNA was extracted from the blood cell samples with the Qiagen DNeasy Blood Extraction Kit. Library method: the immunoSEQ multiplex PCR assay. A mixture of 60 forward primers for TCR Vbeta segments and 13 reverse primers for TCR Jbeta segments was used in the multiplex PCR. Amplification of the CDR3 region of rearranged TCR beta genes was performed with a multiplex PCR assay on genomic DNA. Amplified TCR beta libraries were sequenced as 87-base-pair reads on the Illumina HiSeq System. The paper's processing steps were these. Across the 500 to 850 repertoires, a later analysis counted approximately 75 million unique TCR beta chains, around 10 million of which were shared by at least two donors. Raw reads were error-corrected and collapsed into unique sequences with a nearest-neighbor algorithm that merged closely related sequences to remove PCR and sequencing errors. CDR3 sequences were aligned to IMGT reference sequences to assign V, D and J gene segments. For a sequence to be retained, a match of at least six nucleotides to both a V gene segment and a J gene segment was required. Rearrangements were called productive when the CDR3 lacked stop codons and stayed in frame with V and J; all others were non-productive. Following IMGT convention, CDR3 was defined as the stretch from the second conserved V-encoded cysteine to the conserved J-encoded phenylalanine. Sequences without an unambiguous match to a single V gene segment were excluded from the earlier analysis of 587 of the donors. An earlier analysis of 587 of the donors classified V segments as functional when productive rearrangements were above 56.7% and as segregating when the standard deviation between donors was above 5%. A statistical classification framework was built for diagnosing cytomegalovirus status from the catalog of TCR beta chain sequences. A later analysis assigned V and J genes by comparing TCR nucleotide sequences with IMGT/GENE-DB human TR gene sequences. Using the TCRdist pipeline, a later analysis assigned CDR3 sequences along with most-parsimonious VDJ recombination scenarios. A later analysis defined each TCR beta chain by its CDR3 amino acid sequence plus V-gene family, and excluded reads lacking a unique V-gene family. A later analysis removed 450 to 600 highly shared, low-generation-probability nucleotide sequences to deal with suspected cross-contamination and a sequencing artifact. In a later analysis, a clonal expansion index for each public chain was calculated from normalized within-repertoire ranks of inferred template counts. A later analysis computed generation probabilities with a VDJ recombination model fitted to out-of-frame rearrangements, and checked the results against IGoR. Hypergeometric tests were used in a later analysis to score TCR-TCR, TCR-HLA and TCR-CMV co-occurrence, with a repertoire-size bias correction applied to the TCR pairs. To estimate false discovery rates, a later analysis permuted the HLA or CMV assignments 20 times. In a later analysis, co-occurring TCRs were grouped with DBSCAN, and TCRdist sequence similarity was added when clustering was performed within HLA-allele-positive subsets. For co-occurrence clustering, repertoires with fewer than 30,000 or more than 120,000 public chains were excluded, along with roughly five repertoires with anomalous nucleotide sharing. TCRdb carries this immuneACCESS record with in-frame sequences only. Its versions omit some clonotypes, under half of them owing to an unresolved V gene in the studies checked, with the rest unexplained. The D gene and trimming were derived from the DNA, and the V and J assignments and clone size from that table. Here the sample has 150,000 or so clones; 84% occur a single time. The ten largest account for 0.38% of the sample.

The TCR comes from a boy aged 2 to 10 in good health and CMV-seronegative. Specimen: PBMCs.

The DNA is as follows: TGTGCCAGTAGTATAGGACTTAAAACCTACGAGCAGTACTTC. Translated, this is CASSIGLKTYEQYF. The chain uses TRBV19 and TRBJ2-7, with the D gene call left open. As encoded in the germline V gene (reference sequence), CDR1 is LNHDA while CDR2 is SQIVND. Inclusive of the bounding cysteine and phenylalanine, the CDR3 is 14 residues long. The only DNA kept is the CDR3, 42 bases in frame from the first base. The V end loses 1 base and the J end loses 2 bases, and a stretch of 9 bases separates them.